This T cell receptor beta chain stems from a study of cytomegalovirus exposure and HLA in healthy donors (dated by TCRdb to the late 2010s). General notes on the study: An earlier analysis of about 530 of the donors reported about 280 Gb of sequence data and approximately 120 million unique TCR beta sequences obtained from about 200 million T cells. Genome-wide SNP genotypes for about 65% of the roughly 700 donors were used in a later genetic analysis, which treated that subset as a discovery cohort. The T cell repertoires of 550 to 850 subjects were profiled by immunosequencing and related to cytomegalovirus serostatus. Because of strong linkage in the cohort, four to six DR-DQ haplotypes were treated as single units for association and clustering. Among the roughly 400 genotyped donors, approximately 82% belonged to the genetic ancestry cluster associated with self-reported Caucasian donors. On average, roughly 240,000 unique TCR beta nucleotide sequences were sequenced per donor among some 420 genotyped donors of the cohort, with about 19% of those sequences being non-productive. The number of typed donors differed by locus: about 620-630 for A, B, C, DRB1 and DQB1; 522 for DQA1; about 600 for DPA1; and roughly 450 for DPB1. To study patterns of TCR occurrence, a later analysis re-analyzed previously published TCR beta repertoires from around 660 donors and added high-resolution HLA genotyping. All discovery cohort repertoires had been generated using a single sequencing platform. An earlier analysis of 500 to 650 of the donors applied high-throughput TCR beta sequencing to assess whether each TCR beta V gene segment acted as functional or pseudogenic. The study aimed to test whether signatures of past pathogen exposure could be identified by cataloging public T cell receptors. Donor age, sex, ethnicity and CMV serostatus were compiled alongside the repertoire data. Class I and class II HLA loci were covered by the typing at four-digit resolution. Along with the roughly 670-subject first cohort, a separate validation cohort of approximately 110 different subjects was used. Approximately 310 gigabases of sequencing data and some 85 million unique TCR sequences were included in an early release covering about 700 HLA-typed donors. High-throughput TCR immunosequencing, statistical association of individual TCRs with disease status, and machine learning were combined to predict cytomegalovirus infection status. Rather than drawing on any new phenotypic data, the later analysis identified candidate immune exposures from TCR beta sequences and the way those sequences occurred across donors.

In the case of this clone: No cognate antigen has been identified for it. No base qualities exist here, and no much larger clone lies one base off it.

The method behind the library was the immunoSEQ multiplex PCR assay. The multiplex PCR relied on a mix of 60 forward primers for TCR Vbeta segments and 13 reverse primers for TCR Jbeta segments. The CDR3 region of rearranged TCR beta genes was amplified from genomic DNA with a multiplex PCR assay. Amplified TCR beta libraries were sequenced as 87-base-pair reads on the Illumina HiSeq System. The paper's processing steps were these. A later analysis counted tens of millions of unique TCR beta chains across the 666 repertoires, and some 11 million of these chains were shared by at least two donors. To remove PCR and sequencing errors, raw reads were error-corrected and collapsed into unique sequences using a nearest-neighbor algorithm that merged closely related sequences. To assign V, D and J gene segments, CDR3 sequences were aligned to IMGT reference sequences. For a sequence to be retained, a match of at least six nucleotides was required to both a V gene segment and a J gene segment. A rearrangement was called productive if the CDR3 had no stop codons and remained in frame with V and J, and every other rearrangement was called non-productive. CDR3 was defined by IMGT convention, running from the second conserved V-encoded cysteine to the conserved J-encoded phenylalanine. The earlier analysis of about 500 of the donors excluded sequences that lacked an unambiguous match to a single V gene segment. In an earlier analysis of 450 to 750 of the donors, a V segment was called functional when productive rearrangements were above 56.7%, and segregating when the standard deviation between donors exceeded 5%. A statistical classification framework was built for diagnosing cytomegalovirus status from the catalog of TCR beta chain sequences. V and J gene assignment, in a later analysis, came from comparing TCR nucleotide sequences with IMGT/GENE-DB human TR gene sequences. Using the TCRdist pipeline, a later analysis assigned CDR3 sequences along with most-parsimonious VDJ recombination scenarios. In a later analysis, every TCR beta chain was defined by the combination of its CDR3 amino acid sequence and its V-gene family, and reads without a unique V-gene family were dropped. In a later analysis, a few hundred highly shared, low-generation-probability nucleotide sequences were removed to address suspected cross-contamination and a sequencing artifact. For each public chain, a later analysis derived a clonal expansion index from normalized ranks of inferred template counts within each repertoire. Generation probabilities in a later analysis came from a VDJ recombination model fitted to out-of-frame rearrangements, and those results were checked against IGoR. Hypergeometric tests were used in a later analysis to score TCR-TCR, TCR-HLA and TCR-CMV co-occurrence, with a repertoire-size bias correction applied to the TCR pairs. In a later analysis, false discovery rates were estimated by permuting HLA or CMV assignments 20 times. In a later analysis, co-occurring TCRs were grouped using DBSCAN, and TCRdist sequence similarity was added for clustering within HLA-allele-positive subsets. Repertoires with fewer than 30,000 or more than 120,000 public chains, plus five repertoires with anomalous nucleotide sharing, were excluded from co-occurrence clustering. TCRdb stores this immuneACCESS table with in-frame sequences only. Part of the clones is absent; in the studies checked, under half of the shortfall reflects unresolved V genes, and no reason is known for the rest. That table gives V, J and clone size, and the DNA gave D and trimming. This sample is represented by about 170,000 clones; roughly 80% of them were singletons. The ten largest clones add up to 1.5% of the sample.

In total, roughly 670 healthy bone marrow donors made up the cohort. At the time of sampling, every cohort member was nominally healthy, though immune exposures that went unrecorded were likely present. The donor tested CMV seropositive, placing the donor among the 290 or so seropositive members of the cohort. A peripheral blood sample was collected from each donor, and TCR beta sequencing was performed on peripheral blood mononuclear cells. The Qiagen DNeasy Blood Extraction Kit was used to extract genomic DNA from the blood cell samples. The germline V gene supplies CDR1 MRHNA and CDR2 SNTAGT. Cut back by 2 bases and 0 bases, the V and J ends lie 11 bases apart. CDR3 length: 15 amino acids, cysteine to phenylalanine. The CDR3 DNA has 45 bases and is translated from base 1. Results and caveats for the whole study, not just this receptor: A further reported finding was that TCR beta sequences accurately predicted the HLA-A and HLA-B alleles for most subjects in the first cohort. Most TCR sequences were seen in very few donors, while some public TCRs were found in many individuals. According to a later analysis, parvovirus B19, influenza, CMV and Epstein-Barr virus appeared linked to several top co-occurrence clusters. In this cohort, only TCR beta chains were sequenced, and detectable features were limited by the absence of alpha or paired-chain data. An earlier analysis of around 540 of the donors showed that most TCR beta V segments appeared in productive rearrangements either about 87% or about 30% of the time, which broadly matched IMGT annotations. A later analysis found that most CMV-associated TCR beta chains appeared HLA-restricted, with HLA associations seemingly driven largely by CMV exposure. Some IMGT-functional V segments, including TRBV6-2 and TRBV6-3, could not be distinguished by the 87-base-pair reads and were therefore excluded. A later analysis found that TCR association rates varied across HLA loci, with DRB1 alleles showing the most associated TCRs and HLA-C alleles the fewest. The earlier analysis of almost 600 of the donors excluded roughly 16 rarely observed V segments, including chromosome 9 orphons, because counts were too low. A later analysis associated about 17,000 TCR beta sequences with specific HLA alleles at a false discovery rate of 0.05. According to a later genetic analysis, donors in an Asian-associated ancestry cluster had fewer N-insertions in productive TCRs than the roughly 670-donor mean. A few of the identified cytomegalovirus-associated TCR beta chains were confirmed in vitro to be specific for cytomegalovirus antigens. Sequencing depth was assumed to be roughly uniform across donors in the presence/absence analyses, though that assumption may not hold. A later analysis found that HLA-associated TCR beta chains were more clonally expanded and had lower generation probabilities than equally common non-associated chains. The classifier was reported to diagnose cytomegalovirus status with high specificity and sensitivity in both the original and validation cohorts. An association between a missense DCLRE1C variant and V-gene and J-gene trimming of TCR beta chains was found in a later genetic analysis and replicated in an independent cohort. A group of highly shared sequence variants was considered likely to be a technical artifact of the sequencing pipeline. CMV serostatus was the only immune exposure information available for the cohort. Correlated functional status among segregating V segments might reflect linkage disequilibrium, but an unknown experimental factor could not be ruled out. According to the authors, the approach could potentially be generalized to other disease states and immunological phenotypes. In the study, 164 TCR beta chains were listed as associated with cytomegalovirus. Because some donors lacked HLA typing at each locus, the association tests relied only on the typed subset. When HLA alleles, especially DR and DQ, strongly co-occurred, TCR associations were difficult to assign to individual alleles.

Sequenced: PBMCs. This chain joins TRBV6-4 to TRBJ2-7; the D segment cannot be called with confidence. The clonotype originates from a girl under 18 in good health and CMV-seropositive. The DNA is TGTGCCAGCAGTGACCCCATCGAGTACTCCTACGAGCAGTACTTC. It specifies CASSDPIEYSYEQYF.